The 25 T cell receptor beta chains below were found in one sample sequenced in a study of early T cells in non-severe SARS-CoV-2 infection. TCRdb re-derived calls from the 5' RACE reads in MiXCR, one entry per CDR3 protein. The sample contains tens of thousands of distinct CDR3 sequences, nearly 6% of which appear only once. The sequenced material came from whole blood. The receptors originated from an adult who was a healthcare worker with PCR-confirmed SARS-CoV-2 infection or an uninfected control (not recorded which).

At least ten counts were recorded for this clonotype. The chain joins TRBV11-2 to TRBJ2-3; 12 nucleotides match TRBD2. The CDR3 is 16 amino acids. The V gene end was trimmed by 6 bases and the J gene end by 5 bases; junction bases not matched to a gene: 9. Germline V gene sequence: CDR1 SGHAT, CDR2 FQNNGV. Here the CDR3 DNA reads TGTGCCAGCAGTTCCTCTAGCGGGGGGGCAATAGATACGCAGTATTTT. It translates to CASSSSSGGAIDTQYF. Using reference TRBV11-2 and TRBJ2-3 for the parts outside the CDR3, the full variable domain is EAGVAQSPRYKIIEKRQSVAFWCNPISGHATLYWYQQILGQGPKLLIQFQNNGVVDDSQLPKDRFSAERLKGVDSTLKIQPAKLEDSAVYLCASSSSSGGAIDTQYFGPGTRLTVL.

This clonotype was found many times. The chain uses TRBV5-6 and TRBJ1-6; D not certain. The CDR3 is 14 amino acids. Germline values: CDR1 SGHDT, CDR2 YYEEEE. Trimming removed 5 bases from V and 13 bases from J, with 19 bases in between. CDR3: CASRLTLPSVPLHF. The CDR3 coding sequence is TGTGCCAGCAGGCTGACCCTTCCTTCAGTCCCCCTCCACTTT.

This clonotype was observed at least ten times. The chain recombines TRBV5-1 with TRBJ1-2; D gene uncertain. This CDR3 comprises 13 residues. V lost 5 bases and J lost 0, with 8 bases in between. Germline V gene data show CDR1 as SGHRS and CDR2 as YFSETQ. The CDR3 here is CASSLLANYGYTF. The CDR3 region has the DNA TGCGCCAGCAGTCTACTAGCTAACTATGGCTACACCTTC.

This clonotype was detected many times. V usage is TRBV29-1 and J usage is TRBJ2-1, with D possibly TRBD1 on 6 matching bases. CDR3 length: 13 amino acids. Trimming removed 3 bases from V and 5 bases from J, with 11 bases in between. The germline V gene encodes CDR1 SQVTM and CDR2 ANQGSEA. The CDR3 DNA reads as TGCAGCGTTGATCAACAGGGCGACAATGAGCAGTTCTTC. Residues: CSVDQQGDNEQFF.

The table lists this clonotype with many counts. This chain uses TRBV20-1 with TRBJ1-5; D possibly corresponds to TRBD1 (5 bases). Deletions cut 5 bases from V and 7 bases from J, with 15 bases between. Per germline, CDR1 DFQATT and CDR2 SNEGSKA (reference sequence). The CDR3 is 13 residues long. In DNA form, the CDR3 reads TGCAGTGCTGGAACGGGGCAAGGGCAGCCCCAGCATTTT. It encodes CSAGTGQGQPQHF.

Many counts were recorded for this clonotype. This CDR3 is CATSREGGPTNVLTF. In nucleotides, the CDR3 is TGTGCCACCAGCAGAGAGGGGGGGCCGACCAACGTCCTGACTTTC. V is TRBV15 and J is TRBJ2-6, with D possibly being TRBD2 (7 bases). V was pared by 0 bases and J by 8 bases, with 11 bases between. The CDR3 runs 15 residues. The germline V gene encodes CDR1 LNHNV and CDR2 YYDKDF (reference sequence). The whole variable domain, filled in from reference TRBV15 and TRBJ2-6, reads DAMVIQNPRYQVTQFGKPVTLSCSQTLNHNVMYWYQQKSSQAPKLLFHYYDKDFNNEADTPDNFQSRRPNTSFCFLDIRSPGLGDTAMYLCATSREGGPTNVLTFGAGSRLTVL.

The rearrangement uses TRBV12-5 and TRBJ2-4, with no clear D. The CDR3 length is 14 residues. V lost 6 bases and J 0 bases, leaving 9 bases between the germline ends. Germline V gene lookup returns CDR1 LGHNT and CDR2 FRNRAP. Written as DNA, the CDR3 is TGTGCTAGTGGGGCCTCAGGAGCCAAAAACATTCAGTACTTC. It codes for CASGASGAKNIQYF.

This clonotype was counted at least ten times. CDR3: CASSSTAITDTQYF. In DNA, the CDR3 is TGTGCCAGCAGTTCGACAGCAATCACAGATACGCAGTATTTT. The gene calls are TRBV27 and TRBJ2-3; tentatively, D is TRBD1 (5 bases). Germline assignment: CDR1 MNHEY and CDR2 SMNVEV (reference sequence). V was cut by 4 bases and J by 2 bases, with 10 bases left in between. The CDR3 spans 14 residues.

This clonotype came up many times. The chain recombines TRBV6-4 with TRBJ2-1; 10 bases line up with TRBD2. After removal of 3 bases from V and 8 bases from J, the junction contained 13 bases not matched to a gene. There are 17 residues in the CDR3. In germline, CDR1 is MRHNA, CDR2 SNTAGT. CDR3 nucleotide sequence: TGTGCCAGCAGTGAAGATAGCGGGGGGACCCTGACGCATGAGCAGTTCTTC. This codes for CASSEDSGGTLTHEQFF.

This clonotype has at least ten counts. V usage is TRBV29-1 and J usage is TRBJ1-5; weak D call: TRBD1 (6 bases). The germline V gene encodes CDR1 SQVTM and CDR2 ANQGSEA. The CDR3 runs to 12 residues. With 7 bases removed from V and 3 bases from J, the gap between germline ends came to 10 bases. The CDR3 spells CSARDNNQPQHF. The CDR3 nucleotides are TGCAGCGCACGGGACAACAATCAGCCCCAGCATTTT.

This clonotype was picked up many times. The chain carries TRBV29-1 and TRBJ1-1; D ambiguous. Germline V gene sequence: CDR1 SQVTM, CDR2 ANQGSEA. This CDR3 region has 12 residues. V was trimmed by 4 bases and J by 4 bases, leaving 10 bases between them. Here the CDR3 reads CSVGRSGTEAFF. In DNA, the CDR3 is TGCAGCGTTGGACGGTCCGGCACTGAAGCTTTCTTT.

This clonotype was seen repeatedly, ten times or more. The genes are TRBV12-3 or TRBV12-4 and TRBJ2-3, with 9 positions matching TRBD2. The CDR3 covers 17 residues. V was clipped by 0 bases and J by 5 bases; unmatched bases: 9. CDR3 sequence reads: CASSLASSGGFLDTQYF. As DNA, the CDR3 is TGTGCCAGCAGTTTAGCATCCAGCGGGGGGTTCTTAGATACGCAGTATTTT.

This clonotype was recorded at least ten times. The rearrangement links TRBV30 to TRBJ2-3; D not certain. Germline CDR1 GTSNPN, CDR2 SVGIG (reference sequence). CDR3 length: 13 residues. V lost 0 bases to trimming and J lost 5 bases, with 9 bases between them. In DNA form, the CDR3 reads TGTGCCTGGAGTGTAAGAGAGAGAGATACGCAGTATTTT. Residues: CAWSVRERDTQYF.

This clonotype was seen repeatedly, ten times or more. The chain joins TRBV5-1 to TRBJ2-7; D ambiguous. The CDR3 is 12 amino acids. The V end was cut by 0 bases, the J end by 3 bases, with 4 bases between. CDR1 and CDR2 (germline): SGHRS, YFSETQ. The CDR3 nucleotides read TGCGCCAGCAGCTTGGATTTCTACGAGCAGTACTTC. Translated, it gives CASSLDFYEQYF.

This clonotype has a count of ten or more. The chain recombines TRBV29-1 with TRBJ1-1; no firm D call. The CDR3 spans 13 residues. Germline V CDR1 and CDR2: SQVTM, ANQGSEA. V was pared by 1 base and J by 3 bases, with 9 bases between. CDR3 sequence: CSVEVPTYTEAFF. CDR3 bases: TGCAGCGTTGAAGTTCCCACATACACTGAAGCTTTCTTT.

There are many counts of this clonotype. The genes are TRBV9 and TRBJ2-3, with 10 bases matching TRBD2. CDR1 and CDR2 (germline): SGDLS, YYNGEE. The CDR3 spans 16 residues. The V gene end was trimmed by 0 bases and the J gene end by 1 base; junction bases not matched to a gene: 2. CDR3 nucleotides: TGTGCCAGCAGCGTAGTAGGGACTAGCGGCACAGATACGCAGTATTTT. Its translation is CASSVVGTSGTDTQYF.

This clonotype was found many times. J is TRBJ1-1 and V is TRBV6-2 or TRBV6-3, with 9 bases identical to TRBD1. The CDR3 loop spans 14 amino acids. Germline V lookup: CDR1 MNHEY, CDR2 SVGEGT. V shed 7 bases, J shed 4 bases, and the junction held 7 bases outside the gene matches. The CDR3: CASTGTGGGTEAFF. The CDR3 DNA reads as TGTGCCAGCACAGGCACAGGGGGCGGCACTGAAGCTTTCTTT.

This clonotype was found many times. The chain links TRBV4-1 to TRBJ1-2, with D perhaps matching TRBD1 (6 bases). Trimming took 0 bases from V and 4 from J, leaving 15 bases between them. CDR1 and CDR2 (germline): MGHRA, YSYEKL. CDR3 size: 16 residues. The CDR3 sequence: CASSQDPAGVGYGYTF. Here the CDR3 DNA reads TGCGCCAGCAGCCAAGATCCGGCAGGGGTTGGCTATGGCTACACCTTC.

Comment on this clonotype: A read error may explain this, as a much larger clone is one base away. J is TRBJ1-5 and V is TRBV7-2; no reliable D call. Germline-derived CDR1 and CDR2 are SGHTA and FQGNSA. The CDR3 is 13 residues long. The ends were cut back, 5 bases at V and 4 bases at J, with 9 bases in the middle. In DNA form, the CDR3 reads TGTGCCAGCAGCGTCCGGGGAAATCAGCCCCAGCATTTT. Amino acid sequence: CASSVRGNQPQHF.

This clonotype was seen more than once but under ten times. The junction departs from the called germline gene at one end, perhaps through a read error. The chain is built from TRBV9 and TRBJ2-1; weak D call: TRBD2 (6 bases). CDR3 length: 16 residues. Germline CDR1 is SGDLS and CDR2 is YYNGEE. In nucleotides, the CDR3 is TGTGTCAGCAGCCACGGACTACTCACTACTAACAATGAGCAGTTCTTC. It specifies CVSSHGLLTTNNEQFF.

Ten or more counts support this clonotype. At one of its ends the junction is not consistent with the germline gene, which may arise from a read error. V is TRBV20-1 and J is TRBJ2-7; the match to TRBD2 covers 11 bases. This CDR3 contains 12 residues. The germline V gene has CDR1 DFQATT and CDR2 SNEGSKA (reference sequence). The CDR3 sequence: CSARATSGRLLF. The CDR3 DNA sequence: TGCAGTGCTAGAGCTACTAGCGGGAGACTCCTCTTC.

This clonotype has a handful of counts. The rearrangement uses TRBV10-3 and TRBJ2-3; either TRBD1 or TRBD2 may supply D (5 bases each). Trimming cost V 3 bases and J 2 bases, with 15 bases left between them. CDR3 size: 16 residues. The germline V gene encodes CDR1 ENHRY and CDR2 SYGVKD. The CDR3 loop is CAISDPGRDYTDTQYF. CDR3 sequence (DNA): TGTGCCATCAGTGACCCGGGACGGGATTACACAGATACGCAGTATTTT.

This clonotype was observed a handful of times. This chain connects TRBV2 to TRBJ2-3; no reliable D call. The germline CDR1 and CDR2 sequences are SNHLY and FYNNEI. The V gene lost 4 bases and the J gene lost 8 bases, with 19 bases spanning the gap. The CDR3 loop spans 15 amino acids. In DNA form, the CDR3 reads TGTGCCAGCAGTGCATCGGCCTACAGTGGAGCTACGCAGTATTTT. Its protein is CASSASAYSGATQYF. The variable domain in full, with the rest retrieved from reference TRBV2 and TRBJ2-3, is EPEVTQTPSHQVTQMGQEVILRCVPISNHLYFYWYRQILGQKVEFLVSFYNNEISEKSEIFDDQFSVERPDGSNFTLKIRSTKLEDSAMYFCASSASAYSGATQYFGPGTRLTVL.

The chain combines TRBV6-9 with TRBJ2-5, with D possibly being TRBD1 (5 bases). The CDR3 consists of 16 residues. Trimming removed 6 bases from V and 4 bases from J, with 21 bases in between. The germline V gene encodes CDR1 MNHGY and CDR2 SVAAGI. The CDR3 region is CASRHDLGAGAETQYF. The CDR3 nucleotides read TGTGCCAGCAGACACGACTTAGGGGCAGGAGCAGAGACCCAGTACTTC.

Concerning this clonotype: A read error may explain this, as a much larger clone is one base away. The chain couples TRBV27 to TRBJ2-3; 10 positions agree with TRBD2. Germline CDR1 reads MNHEY; CDR2 reads SMNVEV (reference sequence). The CDR3 runs 16 residues. As DNA, the CDR3 is TGTGACAGCAAGTTCGGTAGCGGGAGGATGACAGATACGCAGTATTTT. As protein: CDSKFGSGRMTDTQYF.